A selection of T cell receptor beta chains follows, all from one sample in a study of PD-1 and CTLA-4 blockade in melanoma. Clones were sequenced by immunoSEQ multiplex PCR, and TCRdb holds only the in-frame ones, with some missing. The table shows tens of thousands of clones, with about 87% occurring only once. This specimen consisted of CD8+ T cells from peripheral blood, obtained from a patient given anti-PD-1 treatment. These receptors were collected from a human donor with melanoma. CDR3s include the opening cysteine and the closing phenylalanine or tryptophan. The order of the fields is D gene, clone size, J gene, V gene, CDR3 protein, CDR3 DNA. The D gene is left open where the match is weak. Clone size is stated in some rows and not others, as once, few, many or a class when expanded.

NA	NA	TRBJ1-6	TRBV10-3	CATWDQGNSPLHF	TGTGCCACCTGGGACCAAGGGAATTCACCCCTCCACTTT
TRBD2	NA	TRBJ2-3	TRBV28	CASSFLSSGGYTDTQYF	TGTGCCAGCAGTTTCCTTTCTAGCGGGGGATACACAGATACGCAGTATTTT
NA	NA	TRBJ2-5	TRBV3-1/TRBV3-2	CASTTDSPFQETQYF	TGTGCCAGCACGACTGACAGTCCGTTCCAAGAGACCCAGTACTTC
NA	once	TRBJ1-1	TRBV4-1	CASKQSGVAFF	TGCGCCAGCAAACAGTCCGGGGTAGCTTTCTTT
NA	once	TRBJ2-7	TRBV28	CASSLGGGPYEQYF	TGTGCCAGCAGTCTGGGGGGTGGCCCCTACGAGCAGTACTTC
TRBD1	NA	TRBJ2-7	TRBV7-9	CASSLTRGTGIHYEQYF	TGTGCCAGCAGCTTAACAAGAGGGACAGGGATCCACTACGAGCAGTACTTC
TRBD1	NA	TRBJ1-1	TRBV10-3	CAISDRQGRGNTEAFF	TGTGCCATCAGTGATAGACAGGGCCGAGGTAACACTGAAGCTTTCTTT
NA	NA	TRBJ2-1	TRBV19	CASSMLTSSYNEQFF	TGTGCCAGTAGTATGTTGACGAGCTCCTACAATGAGCAGTTCTTC
NA	NA	TRBJ1-1	TRBV13	CASSLGGANTEAFF	TGTGCCAGCAGCTTAGGGGGAGCTAACACTGAAGCTTTCTTT
NA	NA	TRBJ2-3	TRBV28	CASNEGGDTQYF	TGTGCCAGCAACGAGGGGGGAGATACGCAGTATTTT
TRBD2	NA	TRBJ2-3	TRBV24-1	CATSAGLAGPRGDTQYF	TGTGCCACCAGTGCCGGACTAGCGGGCCCTCGGGGAGATACGCAGTATTTT
NA	NA	TRBJ2-7	TRBV14	CASSHRTGSGYEQYF	TGTGCCAGCAGCCACCGGACCGGCTCGGGCTACGAGCAGTACTTC
NA	NA	TRBJ2-5	TRBV5-1	CASSLGLGETQYF	TGCGCCAGCAGCTTGGGTTTGGGAGAGACCCAGTACTTC
NA	NA	TRBJ2-3	TRBV7-9	CASSPQDKDTQYF	TGTGCCAGCAGCCCACAGGACAAGGATACGCAGTATTTT
NA	NA	TRBJ1-4	TRBV3-1/TRBV3-2	CASSQDQIANEKLFF	TGTGCCAGCAGCCAAGATCAGATCGCTAATGAAAAACTGTTTTTT
NA	NA	TRBJ2-7	TRBV29-1	CSVEVRASYEQYF	TGCAGCGTTGAAGTGAGGGCCTCCTACGAGCAGTACTTC
NA	NA	TRBJ1-1	TRBV6-6	CASTYIGRTEAFF	TGTGCCAGCACTTACATCGGGAGGACTGAAGCTTTCTTT
NA	NA	TRBJ2-5	TRBV6-1	CASSEWEGQGETQYF	TGTGCCAGCAGTGAATGGGAGGGGCAGGGGGAGACCCAGTACTTC
TRBD1	NA	TRBJ2-1	TRBV27	CASSSGTGIEQFF	TGTGCCAGCAGTTCCGGGACAGGGATTGAGCAGTTCTTC
TRBD1	NA	TRBJ1-1	TRBV27	CASSFVGTGVGTEAFF	TGTGCCAGCAGTTTTGTCGGGACAGGGGTAGGCACTGAAGCTTTCTTT
TRBD1	once	TRBJ2-7	TRBV2	CASSERDSYEQYF	TGTGCCAGCAGTGAAAGGGACAGCTACGAGCAGTACTTC
NA	once	TRBJ2-1	TRBV4-2	CASSQDMAGEYNEQFF	TGTGCCAGCAGCCAAGATATGGCAGGGGAGTACAATGAGCAGTTCTTC
NA	NA	TRBJ2-3	TRBV30	CAWSGTQDTQYF	TGTGCCTGGAGTGGGACACAGGATACGCAGTATTTT
NA	NA	TRBJ2-3	TRBV5-1	CASSLVSVTDTQYF	TGCGCCAGCAGCTTGGTGTCCGTCACAGATACGCAGTATTTT